This T cell receptor beta chain stems from a study of CD8 T cells in Susac syndrome. Whole-study context: Clinical remission applied to eight sequenced Susac syndrome patients, and six had active disease.

In this sample, this clonotype turned up a few times. The CDR3 covers 15 residues. V lost 1 base, J lost 4 bases, and 14 bases lay in between. Germline V gives CDR1 MGHRA, CDR2 YSYEKL. TEMRA cells were enriched by FACS, and CD4+ and CD8+ T cells were negatively isolated. RNA was extracted with the RNeasy kit, and a quantity of about 0.45 to 1 ug was reverse transcribed using random hexamers. TCRdb used MiXCR to reprocess the immunoSEQ multiplex PCR reads, holding one entry per CDR3 protein. The sample records under 80,000 distinct CDR3 sequences, 90% to 95% being singletons. This sequence originates from a human donor with Susac syndrome. Sequenced material: CD4+ T cells from PBMCs. V usage is TRBV4-1 and J usage is TRBJ2-7; D may be TRBD2 (6 bases). The CDR3 DNA follows: TGCGCCAGCAGCCAAGGATCCGGGGCGGGGTACGAGCAGTACTTC. It translates to CASSQGSGAGYEQYF.